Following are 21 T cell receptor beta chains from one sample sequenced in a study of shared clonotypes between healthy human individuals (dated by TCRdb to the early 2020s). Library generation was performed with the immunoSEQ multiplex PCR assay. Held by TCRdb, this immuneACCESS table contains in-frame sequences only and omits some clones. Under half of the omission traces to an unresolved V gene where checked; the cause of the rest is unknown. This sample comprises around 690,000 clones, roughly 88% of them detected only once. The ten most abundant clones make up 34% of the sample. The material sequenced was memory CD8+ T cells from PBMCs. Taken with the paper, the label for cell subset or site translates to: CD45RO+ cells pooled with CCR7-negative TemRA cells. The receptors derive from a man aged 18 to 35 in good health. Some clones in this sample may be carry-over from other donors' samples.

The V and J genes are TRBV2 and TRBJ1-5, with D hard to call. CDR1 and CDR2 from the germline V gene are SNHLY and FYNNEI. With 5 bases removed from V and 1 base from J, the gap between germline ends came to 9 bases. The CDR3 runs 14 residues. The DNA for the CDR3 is TGTGCCAGCAGTTACATCGGGAGCAATCAGCCCCAGCATTTT. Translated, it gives CASSYIGSNQPQHF.

CDR3 protein: CASTTGNTGELFF. In DNA form, the CDR3 reads TGTGCCAGCACGACGGGGAACACCGGGGAGCTGTTTTTT. The chain has TRBV6-1 and TRBJ2-2; no clear D gene. The CDR3 is made up of 13 amino acids. Trimming removed 7 bases at V and 1 base at J, with 7 bases between. Looked up from germline, CDR1 is MNHNS and CDR2 is SASEGT.

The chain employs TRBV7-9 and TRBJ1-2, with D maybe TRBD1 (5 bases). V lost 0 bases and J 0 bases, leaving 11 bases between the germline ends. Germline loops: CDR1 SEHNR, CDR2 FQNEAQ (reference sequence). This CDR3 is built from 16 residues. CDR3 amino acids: CASSLAQTVPNYGYTF. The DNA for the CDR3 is TGTGCCAGCAGCTTAGCGCAGACAGTTCCTAACTATGGCTACACCTTC.

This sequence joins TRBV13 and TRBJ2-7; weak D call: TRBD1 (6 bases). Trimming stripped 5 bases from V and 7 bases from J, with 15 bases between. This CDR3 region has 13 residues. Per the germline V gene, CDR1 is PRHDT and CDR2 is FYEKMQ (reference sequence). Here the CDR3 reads CASSRTGLREQYF. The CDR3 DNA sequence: TGTGCCAGCAGCCGTACAGGGTTACGGGAGCAGTACTTC.

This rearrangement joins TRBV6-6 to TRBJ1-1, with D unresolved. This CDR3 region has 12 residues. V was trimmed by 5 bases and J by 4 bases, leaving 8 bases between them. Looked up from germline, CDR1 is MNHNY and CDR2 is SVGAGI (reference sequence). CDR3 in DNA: TGTGCCAGCAGTCCCATGGTCACTGAAGCTTTCTTT. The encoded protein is CASSPMVTEAFF.

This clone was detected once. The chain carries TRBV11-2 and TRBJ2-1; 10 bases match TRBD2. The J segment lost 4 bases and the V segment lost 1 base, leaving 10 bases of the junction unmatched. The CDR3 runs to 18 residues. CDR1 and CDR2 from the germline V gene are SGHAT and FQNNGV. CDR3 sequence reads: CASSLVSSGLAIYNEQFF. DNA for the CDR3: TGTGCCAGCAGCTTAGTGTCTTCGGGACTAGCGATATACAATGAGCAGTTCTTC.

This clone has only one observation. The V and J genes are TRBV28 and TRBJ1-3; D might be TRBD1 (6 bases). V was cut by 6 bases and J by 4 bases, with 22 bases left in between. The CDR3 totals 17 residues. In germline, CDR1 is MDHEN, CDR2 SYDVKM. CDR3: CASRPQQGRYWGNTIYF. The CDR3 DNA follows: TGTGCCAGCAGACCTCAACAGGGTCGGTACTGGGGAAACACCATATATTTT.

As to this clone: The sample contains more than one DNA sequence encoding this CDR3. Written as DNA, the CDR3 is TGTGCCAGCAGCTTTAGCGGGAGCTCCTACGAGCAGTACTTC. Protein: CASSFSGSSYEQYF. The V and J genes are TRBV11-2 and TRBJ2-7, with TRBD2 identical over 9 bases. CDR3 length: 14 amino acids. The V segment lost 3 bases and the J segment 0 bases; nucleotides outside the gene matches: 0. Germline CDR1 reads SGHAT; CDR2 reads FQNNGV.

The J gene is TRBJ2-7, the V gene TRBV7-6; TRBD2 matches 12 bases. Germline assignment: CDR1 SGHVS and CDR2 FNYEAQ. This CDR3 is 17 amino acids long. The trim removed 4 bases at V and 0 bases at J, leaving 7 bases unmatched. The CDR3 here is CASSSPGLAGPSYEQYF. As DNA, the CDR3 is TGTGCCAGCAGCTCTCCGGGACTAGCGGGCCCCTCCTACGAGCAGTACTTC.

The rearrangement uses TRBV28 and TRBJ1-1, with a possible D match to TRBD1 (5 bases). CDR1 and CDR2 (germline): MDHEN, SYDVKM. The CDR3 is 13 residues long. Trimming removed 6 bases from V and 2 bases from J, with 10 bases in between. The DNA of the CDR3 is TGTGCCAGCAGCCCCCAGGGCAACACTGAAGCTTTCTTT. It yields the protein CASSPQGNTEAFF. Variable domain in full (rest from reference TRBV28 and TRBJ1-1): DVKVTQSSRYLVKRTGEKVFLECVQDMDHENMFWYRQDPGLGLRLIYFSYDVKMKEKGDIPEGYSVSREKKERFSLILESASTNQTSMYLCASSPQGNTEAFFGQGTRLTVV.

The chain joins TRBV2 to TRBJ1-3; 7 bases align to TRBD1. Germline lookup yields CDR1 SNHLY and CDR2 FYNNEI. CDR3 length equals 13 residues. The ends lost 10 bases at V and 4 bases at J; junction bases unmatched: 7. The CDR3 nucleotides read TGTGCCAACCTGACAGGGACCGGAAACACCATATATTTT. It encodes CANLTGTGNTIYF.

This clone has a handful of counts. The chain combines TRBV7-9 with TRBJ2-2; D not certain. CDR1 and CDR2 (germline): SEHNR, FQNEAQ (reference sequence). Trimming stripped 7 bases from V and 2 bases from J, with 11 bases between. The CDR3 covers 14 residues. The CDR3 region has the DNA TGTGCCAGCACCCCTGGTGACAACACCGGGGAGCTGTTTTTT. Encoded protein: CASTPGDNTGELFF.

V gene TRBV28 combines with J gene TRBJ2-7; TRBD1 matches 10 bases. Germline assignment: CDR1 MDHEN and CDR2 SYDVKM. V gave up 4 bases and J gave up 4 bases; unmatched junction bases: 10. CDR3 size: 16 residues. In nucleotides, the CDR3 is TGTGCCAGCAGTTCCCCCTCCCGGGACAGGGGTTACGAGCAGTACTTC. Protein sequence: CASSSPSRDRGYEQYF.

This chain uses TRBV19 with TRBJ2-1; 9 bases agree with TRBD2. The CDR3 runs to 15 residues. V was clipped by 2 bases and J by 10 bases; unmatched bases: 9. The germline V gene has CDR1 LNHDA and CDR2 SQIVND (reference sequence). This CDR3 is CASSIILAGGPEQFF. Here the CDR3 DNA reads TGTGCCAGTAGTATAATACTAGCGGGTGGTCCGGAGCAGTTCTTC.

The CDR3 DNA sequence: TGCGCCAGCAGCCCGATCGCCTCTAGTGAAGCTTTCTTT. This sequence encodes CASSPIASSEAFF. The chain has TRBV5-1 and TRBJ1-1; D remains ambiguous. The CDR3 length is 13 residues. Germline loops: CDR1 SGHRS, CDR2 YFSETQ. Trimming cost V 4 bases and J 7 bases, with 14 bases left between them.

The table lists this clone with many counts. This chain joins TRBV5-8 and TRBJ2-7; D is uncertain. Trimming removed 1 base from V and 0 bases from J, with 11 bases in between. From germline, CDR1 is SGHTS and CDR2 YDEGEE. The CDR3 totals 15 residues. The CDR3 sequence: CASSLYSTVSYEQYF. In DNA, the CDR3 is TGTGCCAGCAGCTTGTATTCCACAGTCTCCTACGAGCAGTACTTC.

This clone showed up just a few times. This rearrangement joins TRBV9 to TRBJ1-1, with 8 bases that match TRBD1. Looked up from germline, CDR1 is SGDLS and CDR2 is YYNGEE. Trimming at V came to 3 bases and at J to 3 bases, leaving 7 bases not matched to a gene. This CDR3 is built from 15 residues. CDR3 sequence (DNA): TGTGCCAGCAGCGCCCAGGGGGCCGGGGACACTGAAGCTTTCTTT. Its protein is CASSAQGAGDTEAFF.

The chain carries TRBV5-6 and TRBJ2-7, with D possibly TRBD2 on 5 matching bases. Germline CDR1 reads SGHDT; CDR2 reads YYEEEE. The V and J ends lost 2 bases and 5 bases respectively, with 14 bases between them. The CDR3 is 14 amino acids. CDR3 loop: CASSFGDFVDEQYF. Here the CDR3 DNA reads TGTGCCAGCAGCTTCGGGGATTTTGTAGACGAGCAGTACTTC.

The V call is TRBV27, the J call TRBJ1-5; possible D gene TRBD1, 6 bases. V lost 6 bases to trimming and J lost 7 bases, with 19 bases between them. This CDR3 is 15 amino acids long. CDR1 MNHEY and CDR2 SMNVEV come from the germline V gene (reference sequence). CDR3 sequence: CASSGPGGLGQPQHF. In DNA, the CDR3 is TGTGCCAGCAGCGGCCCTGGGGGGCTGGGCCAGCCCCAGCATTTT.

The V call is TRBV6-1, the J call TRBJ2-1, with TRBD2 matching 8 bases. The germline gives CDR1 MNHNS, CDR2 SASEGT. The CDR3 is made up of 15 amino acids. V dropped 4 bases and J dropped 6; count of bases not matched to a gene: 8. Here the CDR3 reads CASSVLSGSGNEQFF. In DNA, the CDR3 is TGTGCCAGCAGTGTATTGAGCGGGAGCGGCAATGAGCAGTTCTTC.

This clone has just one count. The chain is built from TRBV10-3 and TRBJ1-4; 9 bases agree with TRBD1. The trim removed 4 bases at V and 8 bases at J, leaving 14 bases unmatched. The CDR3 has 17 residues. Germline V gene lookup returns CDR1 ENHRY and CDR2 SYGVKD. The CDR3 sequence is CAISGTGGAAFGEKLFF. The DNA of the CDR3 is TGTGCCATCAGTGGTACAGGGGGCGCAGCTTTCGGGGAAAAACTGTTTTTT.